A single sample gave rise to the 8 T cell receptor beta chains below, sequenced in a study of T-cell reconstitution after alpha-beta-depleted transplantation in children. Unique molecular identifiers were used to barcode this TCRbeta library. TCRdb recomputed calls from the PCR reads with MiXCR, one row per CDR3 protein. The table has hundreds of thousands of distinct CDR3 sequences, about 11% seen once; the top ten hold approximately 4.1%. The sequences come from PBMCs from the stem cell graft donor, collected from the stem cell graft. These receptors were obtained from a human donor who donated a stem cell graft to a child with acute myeloid leukemia.

In this sample, this clonotype turned up a few times. The V and J genes are TRBV20-1 and TRBJ1-5; D unclear. CDR3 length equals 14 residues. Trimming cost V 0 bases and J 2 bases, with 8 bases left between them. Germline V gene sequence: CDR1 DFQATT, CDR2 SNEGSKA (reference sequence). The DNA of the CDR3 is TGCAGTGCTAGAGAAGAGTGGGGCAATCAGCCCCAGCATTTT. Its protein product is CSAREEWGNQPQHF.

The sample holds a few counts of this clonotype. The chain links TRBV3-1 to TRBJ2-7; D unresolved. The CDR3 has 12 amino acids. In germline, CDR1 is LGHDT, CDR2 YNNKEL (reference sequence). Trimming removed 2 bases at V and 7 bases at J, with 9 bases between. The CDR3 region has the DNA TGTGCCAGCAGCCAAAACCCACAGGAGCAGTACTTC. It encodes CASSQNPQEQYF.

A few counts support this clonotype. V and J are TRBV11-2 and TRBJ1-1; no clear D gene. Trimming removed 5 bases from V and 1 base from J, with 17 bases in between. The length of the CDR3 is 16 residues. Germline assignment: CDR1 SGHAT and CDR2 FQNNGV. The CDR3 DNA follows: TGTGCCAGCAGCCCCGTGGCAGCGGGGAGGAACACTGAAGCTTTCTTT. As protein: CASSPVAAGRNTEAFF.

This clonotype was counted only a few times. V usage is TRBV5-1 and J usage is TRBJ2-7; 7 bases align to TRBD1. CDR3 length: 15 amino acids. The germline CDR1 and CDR2 sequences are SGHRS and YFSETQ. Unmatched junction bases numbered 7, after V lost 0 bases and J lost 4 bases. The CDR3 here is CASSLEGTVLYEQYF. The CDR3, as DNA: TGCGCCAGCAGCTTGGAGGGGACAGTCCTTTACGAGCAGTACTTC. Looking up the rest from reference TRBV5-1 and TRBJ2-7 gives the full variable domain: KAGVTQTPRYLIKTRGQQVTLSCSPISGHRSVSWYQQTPGQGLQFLFEYFSETQRNKGNFPGRFSGRQFSNSRSEMNVSTLELGDSALYLCASSLEGTVLYEQYFGPGTRLTVT.

A few counts support this clonotype. This sequence joins TRBV25-1 and TRBJ1-5; perhaps TRBD1 as D (5 bases). In germline, CDR1 is MGHDK, CDR2 SYGVNS. The V end lost 6 bases, the J end lost 7 bases, and 19 bases lay between the germline ends. There are 15 residues in the CDR3. CDR3 DNA: TGTGCCAGCAGCCCTCCAGGGAGTCACAACCAGCCCCAGCATTTT. Amino acid sequence: CASSPPGSHNQPQHF.

V usage is TRBV29-1 and J usage is TRBJ2-7; 8 bases align to TRBD1. With V trimmed by 4 bases and J by 3 bases, 8 bases remained unmatched. CDR1 is SQVTM and CDR2 is ANQGSEA in the germline V gene. CDR3 size: 14 residues. The CDR3 nucleotides are TGCAGCGTTGGACAAGACAGGGGCTTCTACGAGCAGTACTTC. Translated, it gives CSVGQDRGFYEQYF.

This clonotype showed up just a few times. The V and J genes are TRBV7-3 and TRBJ2-6, with D uncertain. From germline, CDR1 is SGHTA and CDR2 FQGTGA. V lost 3 bases and J lost 8, with 8 bases in between. This CDR3 comprises 13 residues. CDR3 coding DNA: TGTGCCAGCAGCTTGACGGCGACCAACGTCCTGACTTTC. Protein product: CASSLTATNVLTF. The full variable domain, with the rest looked up from reference TRBV7-3 and TRBJ2-6, is GAGVSQTPSNKVTEKGKYVELRCDPISGHTALYWYRQSLGQGPEFLIYFQGTGAADDSGLPNDRFFAVRPEGSVSTLKIQRTERGDSAVYLCASSLTATNVLTFGAGSRLTVL.

A few counts support this clonotype. This chain connects TRBV9 to TRBJ2-2; D may be TRBD1 (5 bases). V lost 4 bases and J lost 4, with 17 bases in between. This CDR3 comprises 16 residues. Germline loops: CDR1 SGDLS, CDR2 YYNGEE. CDR3: CASSPQPGISTGELFF. DNA for the CDR3: TGTGCCAGCAGCCCTCAACCAGGGATCAGCACCGGGGAGCTGTTTTTT.